This TCR beta chain was documented in a study of shared clonotypes between healthy human individuals. CDR1 SGHAT and CDR2 FQDESV come from the germline V gene (reference sequence). The CDR3 runs to 16 residues. Assay execution proceeded at the deep level. Sequencing used immunoSEQ multiplex PCR; TCRdb keeps in-frame clones, though not all of them. This table holds a few hundred thousand clones, roughly 85% found once. This clone was seen just once. A much larger clone lies one base from this, so it may be a read error. In the same sample, other DNA sequences code for this CDR3. The source material was PBMCs. This chain joins TRBV11-1 and TRBJ2-6; D is possibly TRBD1 (5 bases). This receptor was identified in a woman between 35 and 50 years old in good health. Some clones in this sample may be carry-over from other donors' samples. CDR3 loop: CASSPGQGNGANVLTF. The DNA for the CDR3 is TGTGCCAGCAGCCCGGGCCAGGGTAATGGGGCCAACGTTCTGACTTTC.